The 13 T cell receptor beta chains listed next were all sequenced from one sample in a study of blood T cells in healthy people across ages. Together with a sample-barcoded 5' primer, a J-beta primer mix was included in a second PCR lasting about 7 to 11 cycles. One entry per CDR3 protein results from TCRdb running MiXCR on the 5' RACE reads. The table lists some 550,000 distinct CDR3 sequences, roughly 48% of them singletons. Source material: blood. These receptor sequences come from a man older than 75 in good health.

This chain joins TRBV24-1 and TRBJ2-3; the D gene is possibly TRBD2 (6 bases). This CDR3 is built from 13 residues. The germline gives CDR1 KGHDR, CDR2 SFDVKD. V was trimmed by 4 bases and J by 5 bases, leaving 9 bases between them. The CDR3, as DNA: TGTGCCACCAGTGAGGTCGGGGGAGATACGCAGTATTTT. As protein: CATSEVGGDTQYF.

The CDR3 bases are TGTGCTAGCGGGGGGGCCGCCTACAATGAGCAGTTCTTC. Protein: CASGGAAYNEQFF. The chain employs TRBV27 and TRBJ2-1, with 11 nucleotides matching TRBD2. The germline V gene encodes CDR1 MNHEY and CDR2 SMNVEV (reference sequence). This CDR3 is built from 13 residues.

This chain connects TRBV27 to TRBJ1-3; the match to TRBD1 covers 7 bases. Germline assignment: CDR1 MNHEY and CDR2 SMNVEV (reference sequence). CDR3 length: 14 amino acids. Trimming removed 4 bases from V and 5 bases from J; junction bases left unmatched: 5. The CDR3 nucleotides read TGTGCCAGCAGTTCGCAGGGGGGACGAAACACCATATATTTT. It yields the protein CASSSQGGRNTIYF.

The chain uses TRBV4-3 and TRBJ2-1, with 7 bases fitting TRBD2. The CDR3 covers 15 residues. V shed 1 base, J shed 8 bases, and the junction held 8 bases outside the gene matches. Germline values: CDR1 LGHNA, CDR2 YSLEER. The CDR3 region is CASSQGRAGSHEQFF. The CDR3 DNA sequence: TGCGCCAGCAGCCAAGGACGAGCGGGAAGTCATGAGCAGTTCTTC.

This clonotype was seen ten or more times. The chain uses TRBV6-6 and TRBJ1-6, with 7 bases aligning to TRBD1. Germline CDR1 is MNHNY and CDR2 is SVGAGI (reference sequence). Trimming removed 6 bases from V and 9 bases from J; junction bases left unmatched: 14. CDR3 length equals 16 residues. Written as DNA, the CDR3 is TGTGCCAGCAGGCTCTCAGGGGGGCTAGATCGTTCACCCCTCCACTTT. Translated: CASRLSGGLDRSPLHF.

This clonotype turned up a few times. The CDR3 here is CASSPRGGTEAFF. In DNA, the CDR3 is TGTGCCAGCAGCCCTAGGGGGGGCACTGAAGCTTTCTTT. The V and J genes are TRBV7-9 and TRBJ1-1; D possibly corresponds to TRBD1 (6 bases). The CDR3 totals 13 residues. Germline values: CDR1 SEHNR, CDR2 FQNEAQ (reference sequence). The germline V and J ends were trimmed by 5 bases and 4 bases, with 11 bases remaining between them.

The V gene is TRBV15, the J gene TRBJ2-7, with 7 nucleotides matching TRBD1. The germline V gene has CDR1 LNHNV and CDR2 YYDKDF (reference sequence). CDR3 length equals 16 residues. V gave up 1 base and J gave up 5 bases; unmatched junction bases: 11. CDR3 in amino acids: CATSRAATTGLNEQYF. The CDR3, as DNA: TGTGCCACCAGCAGAGCTGCCACGACAGGGCTCAACGAGCAGTACTTC. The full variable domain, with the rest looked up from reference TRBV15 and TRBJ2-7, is DAMVIQNPRYQVTQFGKPVTLSCSQTLNHNVMYWYQQKSSQAPKLLFHYYDKDFNNEADTPDNFQSRRPNTSFCFLDIRSPGLGDTAMYLCATSRAATTGLNEQYFGPGTRLTVT.

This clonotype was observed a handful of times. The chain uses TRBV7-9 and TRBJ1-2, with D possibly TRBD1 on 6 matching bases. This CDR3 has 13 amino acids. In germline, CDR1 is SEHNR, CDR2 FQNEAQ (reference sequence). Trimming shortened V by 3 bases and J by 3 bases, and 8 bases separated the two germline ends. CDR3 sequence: CASSLNRDYGYTF. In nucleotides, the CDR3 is TGTGCCAGCAGCTTGAACAGGGACTATGGCTACACCTTC.

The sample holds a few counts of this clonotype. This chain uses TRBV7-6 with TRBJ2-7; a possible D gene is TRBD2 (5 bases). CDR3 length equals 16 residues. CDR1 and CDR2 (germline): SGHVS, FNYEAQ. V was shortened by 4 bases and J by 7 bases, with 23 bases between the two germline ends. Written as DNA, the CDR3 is TGTGCCAGCAGCTCAGGACCGCCGGGAATGCCGGGGGAGCAGTACTTC. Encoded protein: CASSSGPPGMPGEQYF.

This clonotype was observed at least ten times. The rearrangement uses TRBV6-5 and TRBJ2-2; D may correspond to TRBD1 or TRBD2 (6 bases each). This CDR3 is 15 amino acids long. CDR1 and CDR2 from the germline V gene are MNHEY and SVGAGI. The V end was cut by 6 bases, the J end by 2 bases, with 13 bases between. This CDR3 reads CASRRGDGNTGELFF. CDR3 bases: TGTGCCAGCAGAAGGGGGGACGGAAACACCGGGGAGCTGTTTTTT.

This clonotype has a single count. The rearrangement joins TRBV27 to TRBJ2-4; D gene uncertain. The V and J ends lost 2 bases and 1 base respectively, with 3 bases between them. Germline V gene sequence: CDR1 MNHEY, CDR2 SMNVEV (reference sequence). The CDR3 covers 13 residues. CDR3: CASSLAAKNIQYF. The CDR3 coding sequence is TGTGCCAGCAGTTTAGCGGCCAAAAACATTCAGTACTTC.

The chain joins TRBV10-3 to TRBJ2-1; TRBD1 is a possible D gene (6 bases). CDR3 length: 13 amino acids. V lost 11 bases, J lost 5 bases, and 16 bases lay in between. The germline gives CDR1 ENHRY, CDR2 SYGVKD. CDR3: CAVNRVDDNEQFF. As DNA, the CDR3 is TGTGCCGTCAACAGGGTGGATGACAATGAGCAGTTCTTC.

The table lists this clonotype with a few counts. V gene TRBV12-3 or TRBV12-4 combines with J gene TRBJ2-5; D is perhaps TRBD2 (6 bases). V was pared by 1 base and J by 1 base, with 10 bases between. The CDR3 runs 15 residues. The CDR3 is CASSLGRDIQETQYF. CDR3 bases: TGTGCCAGCAGTTTAGGGCGGGATATCCAAGAGACCCAGTACTTC.